This TCR beta chain was profiled in a study of shared clonotypes between healthy human individuals. Partitioning of CD4+ cells yielded a CD45RA+ naive subset and a CD45RA-negative memory subset. In germline, CDR1 is SSHAT, CDR2 FNYEAQ (reference sequence). The CDR3 spans 19 residues. On this clone itself: Mismatch with germline at one junction end may stem from a read error.

Some clones are missing from TCRdb's copy, which holds only in-frame ones; the method was immunoSEQ multiplex PCR. The data show about 1.5 million clones, approximately 98% seen once. V gene TRBV7-7 combines with J gene TRBJ2-1; D gene ambiguous. The sequenced material came from naive CD4+ T cells sorted from blood. The subset is: CD45RA+ positively selected. This receptor was identified in a man aged 25-45 years in good health. The CDR3 DNA follows: TGTGCTAGCAGCCCCTCTTCGACTTTTCATTGGGCCCAATACAATGAGCAGTTCTTC. It translates to CASSPSSTFHWAQYNEQFF.